One and the same sample provided the 25 T cell receptor beta chains below, sequenced in a study of blood T cell repertoires in COVID-19. Profiling relied on immunoSEQ multiplex PCR, and the TCRdb table lists in-frame clones only, not all of them. The sample yields 150,000 to 200,000 clones, around 89% seen once. The specimen was peripheral blood. These receptors all stem from a woman aged 25 to 39 with acute or convalescent COVID-19.

The chain is built from TRBV5-1 and TRBJ2-1, with a tentative D call TRBD2 (5 bases). Trimming shortened V by 7 bases and J by 2 bases, and 13 bases separated the two germline ends. The CDR3 has 14 residues. Germline values: CDR1 SGHRS, CDR2 YFSETQ. The CDR3 is CASASSATYNEQFF. The CDR3 DNA follows: TGCGCCAGCGCGAGTAGCGCTACCTACAATGAGCAGTTCTTC.

This clone was observed a single time. This chain connects TRBV9 to TRBJ2-1, with D perhaps TRBD2 (6 bases). CDR3 length equals 16 residues. The ends were cut back, 6 bases at V and 5 bases at J, with 21 bases in the middle. Germline V gene data show CDR1 as SGDLS and CDR2 as YYNGEE. The CDR3 reads CASKAGSPGVDNEQFF. Here the CDR3 DNA reads TGTGCCAGCAAGGCGGGCTCCCCGGGGGTCGACAATGAGCAGTTCTTC.

This clone was observed once. The genes are TRBV28 and TRBJ2-3; 16 nucleotides align to TRBD2. The CDR3 contains 12 residues. The trim removed 9 bases at V and 10 bases at J, leaving 1 base unmatched. Per the germline V gene, CDR1 is MDHEN and CDR2 is SYDVKM. CDR3: CASGTSGRAQYF. CDR3 DNA sequence: TGTGCCAGTGGGACTAGCGGGAGGGCGCAGTATTTT.

The chain uses TRBV6-5 and TRBJ1-5; TRBD1 might be the D (5 bases). Per germline, CDR1 MNHEY and CDR2 SVGAGI. Between the trimmed V and J ends, which lost 7 bases and 2 bases, there was a span of 12 bases. This CDR3 has 14 amino acids. DNA for the CDR3: TGTGCCAGCACGGGGGGAGGGGGCAATCAGCCCCAGCATTTT. It is translated as CASTGGGGNQPQHF.

V is TRBV3-1 (or the pseudogene TRBV3-2) and J is TRBJ2-4; 13 bases are a match to TRBD2. There are 14 residues in the CDR3. Per the germline V gene, CDR1 is LGHDT and CDR2 is YNNKEL (reference sequence). V lost 4 bases, J lost 15 bases, and 9 bases stayed unmatched. The CDR3 loop reads CASSRRLAGGRPYF. The CDR3 DNA follows: TGTGCCAGCAGCCGCCGACTAGCGGGAGGACGCCCGTACTTC.

Only a few counts were recorded for this clone. The chain recombines TRBV28 with TRBJ1-5; D is perhaps TRBD1 (5 bases). This CDR3 has 11 amino acids. Germline V lookup: CDR1 MDHEN, CDR2 SYDVKM. Trimming removed 7 bases from V and 9 bases from J, with 10 bases in between. This CDR3 is CASKTGGPQHF. In nucleotides, the CDR3 is TGTGCCAGCAAGACGGGGGGGCCCCAGCATTTT. Using reference TRBV28 and TRBJ1-5 for the parts outside the CDR3, the full variable domain is DVKVTQSSRYLVKRTGEKVFLECVQDMDHENMFWYRQDPGLGLRLIYFSYDVKMKEKGDIPEGYSVSREKKERFSLILESASTNQTSMYLCASKTGGPQHFGDGTRLSIL.

The chain carries TRBV29-1 and TRBJ2-2, with D hard to call. Between the trimmed V and J ends, which lost 7 bases and 7 bases, there was a span of 4 bases. CDR1 is SQVTM and CDR2 is ANQGSEA in the germline V gene. This CDR3 is 9 amino acids long. In nucleotides, the CDR3 is TGCAGCGCTAACGGGGAGCTGTTTTTT. Translated: CSANGELFF.

The chain is built from TRBV7-2 and TRBJ2-1, with 7 positions matching TRBD2. The V gene end was trimmed by 1 base and the J gene end by 8 bases; junction bases not matched to a gene: 2. The V gene's germline CDR1 is SGHTA and CDR2 FQGNSA. The CDR3 length is 13 residues. This chain's CDR3 is CASSLEREHEQFF. CDR3 bases: TGTGCCAGCAGCTTAGAGCGGGAACATGAGCAGTTCTTC.

The chain couples TRBV7-8 to TRBJ1-1, with TRBD1 matching 8 bases. The junction had 5 bases not matched to a gene; V was cut back by 4 bases and J by 7 bases. The CDR3 sequence is 13 residues long. CDR1 is SGHVS and CDR2 is FQNEAQ in the germline V gene. The CDR3 DNA reads TGTGCCAGCAGCTACACCGGGACAGGTGAAGCTTTCTTT. It is translated as CASSYTGTGEAFF.

This clone was picked up one time. This rearrangement joins TRBV19 to TRBJ1-1; D is uncertain. The germline gives CDR1 LNHDA, CDR2 SQIVND (reference sequence). The length of the CDR3 is 14 residues. V lost 7 bases to trimming and J lost 5 bases, with 17 bases between them. Written as DNA, the CDR3 is TGTGCCAGTAATCGTATCGGAGGTGAGACTGAAGCTTTCTTT. Amino acids: CASNRIGGETEAFF.

J is TRBJ2-5 and V is TRBV10-1; D remains ambiguous. The germline V and J ends were trimmed by 0 bases and 0 bases, with 5 bases remaining between them. In germline, CDR1 is WNHNN, CDR2 SYGVQD (reference sequence). The CDR3 totals 14 residues. The CDR3 coding sequence is TGCGCCAGCAGTGAGTCTTCCGACCAAGAGACCCAGTACTTC. Protein product: CASSESSDQETQYF.

This clone was seen a single time. The chain recombines TRBV18 with TRBJ1-4; 12 bases match TRBD1. Germline CDR1 KGHSH, CDR2 LQKENI. J lost 7 bases, V lost 3 bases, and 9 bases had no gene match. The CDR3 totals 17 residues. The CDR3: CASSPPGQGARSEKLFF. The CDR3 DNA sequence: TGTGCCAGCTCACCGCCGGGACAGGGGGCGAGAAGTGAAAAACTGTTTTTT. Together with reference TRBV18 and TRBJ1-4, the CDR3 gives the full variable domain: NAGVMQNPRHLVRRRGQEARLRCSPMKGHSHVYWYRQLPEEGLKFMVYLQKENIIDESGMPKERFSAEFPKEGPSILRIQQVVRGDSAAYFCASSPPGQGARSEKLFFGSGTQLSVL.

The chain recombines TRBV28 with TRBJ2-1, with D possibly TRBD1 on 6 matching bases. The CDR3 loop spans 14 amino acids. V shed 5 bases and J shed 2 bases, with 10 bases lying between them. Germline loops: CDR1 MDHEN, CDR2 SYDVKM. The CDR3 reads CASSGRGAYNEQFF. The CDR3 coding sequence is TGTGCCAGCAGTGGCAGGGGAGCCTACAATGAGCAGTTCTTC.

The rearrangement joins TRBV7-9 to TRBJ1-1; D call uncertain. V lost 7 bases to trimming and J lost 0 bases, with 9 bases between them. In germline, CDR1 is SEHNR, CDR2 FQNEAQ (reference sequence). The CDR3 consists of 13 residues. The CDR3 spells CASTFAMNTEAFF. Here the CDR3 DNA reads TGTGCCAGCACATTCGCGATGAACACTGAAGCTTTCTTT.

This chain joins TRBV6-6 and TRBJ1-1; 8 bases fit TRBD1. Germline V lookup: CDR1 MNHNY, CDR2 SVGAGI (reference sequence). This CDR3 is 11 amino acids long. The V and J ends lost 6 bases and 11 bases, in that order; junction bases with no gene match: 5. The CDR3 region is CASRTDRGAFF. CDR3 in DNA: TGTGCCAGCAGAACAGACAGGGGCGCTTTCTTT.

This clone was counted a few times. The chain couples TRBV28 to TRBJ1-5, with TRBD1 identical over 7 bases. The junction had 16 bases not matched to a gene; V was cut back by 10 bases and J by 1 base. The CDR3 sequence is 17 residues long. Per the germline V gene, CDR1 is MDHEN and CDR2 is SYDVKM. As DNA, the CDR3 is TGTGCCACCTCACGACAGGGTAGGGGTAGAAGCAATCAGCCCCAGCATTTT. This encodes CATSRQGRGRSNQPQHF.

This chain joins TRBV29-1 and TRBJ2-3; 10 positions agree with TRBD2. The junction had 4 bases not matched to a gene; V was cut back by 7 bases and J by 3 bases. The CDR3 length is 13 residues. The V gene's germline CDR1 is SQVTM and CDR2 ANQGSEA. DNA for the CDR3: TGCAGCGCCGGACTAGCGGAGACAGATACGCAGTATTTT. Residues: CSAGLAETDTQYF.

In its sample, this clone was seen a few times. V and J are TRBV18 and TRBJ1-2; tentative D call: TRBD1 (6 bases). This CDR3 has 14 amino acids. Trimming left V 4 bases short and J 4 bases short, with 13 bases between. The germline V gene encodes CDR1 KGHSH and CDR2 LQKENI. The CDR3 bases are TGTGCCAGCTCACGGGAACAGGGAACCTATGGCTACACCTTC. Its translation is CASSREQGTYGYTF.

This clone was picked up a small number of times. The rearrangement uses TRBV19 and TRBJ1-1; tentative D call: TRBD1 (6 bases). There are 16 residues in the CDR3. The germline V gene has CDR1 LNHDA and CDR2 SQIVND (reference sequence). Trimming shortened V by 6 bases and J by 3 bases, and 20 bases separated the two germline ends. CDR3 coding DNA: TGTGCCAGTAGAGCCAGCCCGGGCTCAGGGGACACTGAAGCTTTCTTT. Amino acid sequence: CASRASPGSGDTEAFF.

The genes are TRBV6-5 and TRBJ2-5; 8 positions match TRBD1. CDR3 size: 15 residues. CDR1 is MNHEY and CDR2 is SVGAGI in the germline V gene. J lost 0 bases, V lost 6 bases, and 6 bases had no gene match. CDR3 amino acids: CASSGQGGDQETQYF. CDR3 nucleotides: TGTGCCAGCAGCGGACAGGGTGGGGACCAAGAGACCCAGTACTTC.

The V call is TRBV29-1, the J call TRBJ2-5; D may be TRBD2 (7 bases). Deletions cut 6 bases from V and 2 bases from J, with 13 bases between. The germline gives CDR1 SQVTM, CDR2 ANQGSEA. The CDR3 runs to 13 residues. The CDR3 DNA sequence: TGCAGCGTCCTCAAGGGGGGGCAAGAGACCCAGTACTTC. Translation gives CSVLKGGQETQYF.

The V call is TRBV5-1, the J call TRBJ1-1; D not certain. V shed 0 bases and J shed 1 base, with 10 bases lying between them. The CDR3 is 15 amino acids. CDR1 is SGHRS, CDR2 YFSETQ, per germline. CDR3: CASSLVYSRNTEAFF. The CDR3 coding sequence is TGCGCCAGCAGCTTGGTTTACAGCCGGAACACTGAAGCTTTCTTT.

The rearrangement uses TRBV19 and TRBJ2-2; maybe TRBD1 (5 bases). The CDR3 consists of 17 residues. The V gene's germline CDR1 is LNHDA and CDR2 SQIVND (reference sequence). The V and J ends lost 7 bases and 5 bases respectively, with 23 bases between them. The CDR3 protein is CASTFTRGRAATGELFF. Written as DNA, the CDR3 is TGTGCCAGTACCTTCACTCGCGGCAGGGCGGCTACCGGGGAGCTGTTTTTT.

V and J are TRBV7-2 and TRBJ1-5; D uncertain. V lost 4 bases, J lost 5 bases, and 9 bases lay in between. The CDR3 covers 13 residues. The germline V gene has CDR1 SGHTA and CDR2 FQGNSA. The CDR3 region is CASSSEGDQPQHF. The CDR3 coding sequence is TGTGCCAGCAGCTCCGAGGGCGATCAGCCCCAGCATTTT.

V gene TRBV7-9 combines with J gene TRBJ2-3; D unresolved. The germline gives CDR1 SEHNR, CDR2 FQNEAQ (reference sequence). The ends were cut back, 0 bases at V and 8 bases at J, with 6 bases in the middle. The CDR3 contains 12 residues. As DNA, the CDR3 is TGTGCCAGCAGCTTAGCGCTCAGTACGCAGTATTTT. Amino acids: CASSLALSTQYF.